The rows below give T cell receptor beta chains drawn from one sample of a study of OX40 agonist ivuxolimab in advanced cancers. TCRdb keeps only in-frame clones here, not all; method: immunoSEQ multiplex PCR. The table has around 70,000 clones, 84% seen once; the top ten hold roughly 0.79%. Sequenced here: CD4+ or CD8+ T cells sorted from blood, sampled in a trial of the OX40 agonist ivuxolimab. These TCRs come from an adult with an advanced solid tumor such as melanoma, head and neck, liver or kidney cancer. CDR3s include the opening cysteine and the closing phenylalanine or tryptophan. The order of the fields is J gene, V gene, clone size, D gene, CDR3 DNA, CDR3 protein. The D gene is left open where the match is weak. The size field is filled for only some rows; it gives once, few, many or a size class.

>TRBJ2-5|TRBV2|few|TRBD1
TGTGCCAGCAGGGGGGACAGGGGACCGATCCAAGAGACCCAGTACTTC
CASRGDRGPIQETQYF
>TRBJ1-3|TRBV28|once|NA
TGTGCCAGCACCTCTGGAAACACCATATATTTT
CASTSGNTIYF
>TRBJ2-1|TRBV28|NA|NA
TGTGCCAGCTGGGGTATTAATAAGGATGAGCAGTTCTTC
CASWGINKDEQFF
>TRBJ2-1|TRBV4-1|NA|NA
TGCGCCAGCAGCCAAAGTCGACACAGCTCCTACAATGAGCAGTTCTTC
CASSQSRHSSYNEQFF
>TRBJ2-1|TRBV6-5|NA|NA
TGTGCCAGCAGTTATGTGGGGGGGCTCAATGAGCAGTTCTTC
CASSYVGGLNEQFF
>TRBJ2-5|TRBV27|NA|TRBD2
TGTGCCAGCAGTTTACTAGCGGGGGGCGGGGAGACCCAGTACTTC
CASSLLAGGGETQYF
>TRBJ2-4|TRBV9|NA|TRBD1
TGTGCCAGCAGCGTAGCCGGGACAGGGTTAAACATTCAGTACTTC
CASSVAGTGLNIQYF
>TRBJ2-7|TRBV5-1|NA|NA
TGCGCCAGCAGTTCCTCCTACGAGCAGTACTTC
CASSSSYEQYF
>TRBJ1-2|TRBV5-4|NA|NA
TGTGCCAGCAGCTTGTACAGATATGGCTACACCTTC
CASSLYRYGYTF
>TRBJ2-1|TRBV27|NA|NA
TGTGCCAGCAGTTTACCGGGGAGCGGTCAATACAATGAGCAGTTCTTC
CASSLPGSGQYNEQFF
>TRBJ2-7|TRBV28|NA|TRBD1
TGTGCCAGCAGTCCCCTCGGACAGGGGGCGAACTACGAGCAGTACTTC
CASSPLGQGANYEQYF
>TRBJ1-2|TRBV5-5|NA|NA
TGTGCCAGCAGCACCGGCCCGACAGAAAACTATGGCTACACCTTC
CASSTGPTENYGYTF
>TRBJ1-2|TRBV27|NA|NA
TGTGCCAGCAGTAGTGGGTTGGGTGGCTACACCTTC
CASSSGLGGYTF
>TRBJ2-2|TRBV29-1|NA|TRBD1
TGCAGCGTTTCGCCGACAGGGTTCACCGGGGAGCTGTTTTTT
CSVSPTGFTGELFF
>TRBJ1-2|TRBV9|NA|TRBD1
TGTGCCAGCAGCGTGAGTGACAGGGGGCGCGCGGGCTATGGCTACACCTTC
CASSVSDRGRAGYGYTF
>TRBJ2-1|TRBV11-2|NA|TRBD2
TGTGCCAGCAGCTTAGATCTTAGGACTAGCGCCCTCAATGAGCAGTTCTTC
CASSLDLRTSALNEQFF
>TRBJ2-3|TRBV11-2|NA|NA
TGTGCCAGCACTCCTGCCGGGTATACGCAGTATTTT
CASTPAGYTQYF
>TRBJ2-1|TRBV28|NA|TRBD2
TGTGCCAGCAGTCCTCCTAGCGGGAGGTACTATGAGCAGTTCTTC
CASSPPSGRYYEQFF
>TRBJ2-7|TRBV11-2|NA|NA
TGTGCCAGCAGGTGGGCCGGGGTTGGAAACGAGCAGTACTTC
CASRWAGVGNEQYF
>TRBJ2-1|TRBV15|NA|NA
TGTGCCACTCGCCCCGGCAGGAACTCCTACAATGAGCAGTTCTTC
CATRPGRNSYNEQFF
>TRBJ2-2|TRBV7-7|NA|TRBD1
TGTGCCAGCAGCTTAACGTTGGGACAGGGAACCGGGGAGCTGTTTTTT
CASSLTLGQGTGELFF
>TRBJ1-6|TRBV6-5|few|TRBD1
TGTGCCAGCAGTCGCACAGGGGCCAATTCACCCCTCCACTTT
CASSRTGANSPLHF
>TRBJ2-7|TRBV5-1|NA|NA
TGCGCCAGCAGCAAGATCTCTGGGGCCTACGAGCAGTACTTC
CASSKISGAYEQYF
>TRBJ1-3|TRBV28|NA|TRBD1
TGTGCCAGCACTGCAGGGGGATTTAGTGGAAACACCATATATTTT
CASTAGGFSGNTIYF
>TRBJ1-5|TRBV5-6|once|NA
TGTGCCAGCAGCATGTACGGCAATCAGCCCCAGCATTTT
CASSMYGNQPQHF
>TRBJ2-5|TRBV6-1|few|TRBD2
TGTGCCAGCAGTGAAGAAGGAGGGGCTAGCGGGAGCCAAGAGACCCAGTACTTC
CASSEEGGASGSQETQYF
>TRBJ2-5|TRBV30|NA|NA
TGTGCCTGGAGTGCCAATAGGGGAGAGACCCAGTACTTC
CAWSANRGETQYF
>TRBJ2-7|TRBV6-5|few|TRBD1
TGTGCCAGCAGGCGTCGGGACAGCAAGCAGTACTTC
CASRRRDSKQYF
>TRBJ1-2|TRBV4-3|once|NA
TGCGCCAGCAGCCAAGATTACCGAAGTACCCTTTCCTATGGCTACACCTTC
CASSQDYRSTLSYGYTF
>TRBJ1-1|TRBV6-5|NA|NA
TGTGCCAGCACTAACAGGGCTTCGGCTTTCTTT
CASTNRASAFF
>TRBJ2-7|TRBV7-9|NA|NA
TGTGCCAGCAGTCTTTTGGGGGTTAGCTCCTACGAGCAGTACTTC
CASSLLGVSSYEQYF
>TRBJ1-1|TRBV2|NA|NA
TGTGCCAGCAGATTTCAGCCAGGCATGAACACTGAAGCTTTCTTT
CASRFQPGMNTEAFF
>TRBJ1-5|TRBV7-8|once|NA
TGTGCCAGCAGCTTACTTCTCGACAGTTATAGCAATCAGCCCCAGCATTTT
CASSLLLDSYSNQPQHF
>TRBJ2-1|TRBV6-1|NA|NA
TGTGCCAGCAGTCATCACCCGAGGATAGACAATGAGCAGTTCTTC
CASSHHPRIDNEQFF
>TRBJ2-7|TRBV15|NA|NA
TGTGCCACCAGCAGAGATCTGGGCAATCACCTGTACTTC
CATSRDLGNHLYF
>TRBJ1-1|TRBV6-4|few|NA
TGTGCCAGCAGTGTGCAAACGATTCTTGAAGCTTTCTTT
CASSVQTILEAFF
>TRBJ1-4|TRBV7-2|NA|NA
TGTGCCAGCAGCTTAGCCGGGGGCAGGAATGAAAAACTGTTTTTT
CASSLAGGRNEKLFF
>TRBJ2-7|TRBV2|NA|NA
TGTGCCAGCAGTGAAGTGCGGGGTCACGAGCAGTACTTC
CASSEVRGHEQYF
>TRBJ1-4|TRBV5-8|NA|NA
TGTGCCAGCAGCTTGAGTCTCAGGCCTGAAAAACTGTTTTTT
CASSLSLRPEKLFF
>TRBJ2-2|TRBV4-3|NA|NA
TGCGCCAGCAGCCAAGGAAGGGGCGCGGGCACCGGGGAGCTGTTTTTT
CASSQGRGAGTGELFF
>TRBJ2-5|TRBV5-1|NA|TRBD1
TGCGCCAGCAGCTCCGGACAGGGGGGAGAGACCCAGTACTTC
CASSSGQGGETQYF
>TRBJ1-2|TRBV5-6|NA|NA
TGTGCCAGCAGCCCCCAGGGTGCGGGCTATGGCTACACCTTC
CASSPQGAGYGYTF
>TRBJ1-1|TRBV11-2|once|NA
TGTGCCAGCAGCTTCCTCCGGGCGGCTGATGAAGCTTTCTTT
CASSFLRAADEAFF
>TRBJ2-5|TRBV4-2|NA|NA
TGTGCCAGCAGCCAGGGGGACGGGGAGACCCAGTACTTC
CASSQGDGETQYF
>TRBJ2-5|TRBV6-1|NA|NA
TGTGCCAGCAGTGAGCTCCCCCTTACGGTCTTGTCCCAAGAGACCCAGTACTTC
CASSELPLTVLSQETQYF